This T cell receptor (beta chain) was captured by sequencing in a study of PD-1 blockade in classical Hodgkin lymphoma (dated by TCRdb to about 2020). At the level of the whole study: Nivolumab dosing was 3 mg/kg intravenously every 2 weeks, continuing until either disease progression or unacceptable toxicity. To define a peripheral blood immune signature of response to PD-1 blockade in classical Hodgkin lymphoma, the study combined TCR beta sequencing with CyTOF.

Study-wide conclusions, independent of this receptor: The study was restricted to a single clinical trial cohort, and the causes of repertoire differences, possibly disease activity or prior therapy, were left undefined. By C4D1, a significant rise was seen in CD4+ TCR diversity but not in CD8+ TCR diversity (p=0.0027 vs p=0.16), and the rise was most apparent among complete responders (p=0.02). Newly diagnosed patients were reported to have lower baseline TCR diversity than healthy donors, and relapsed/refractory patients were reported to have lower baseline TCR diversity still. Lower diversity was observed in patients in whom nivolumab was started less than 1 year after ASCT, and these patients were excluded from later analyses so that confounding by immune reconstitution would be avoided. Trial patients with a complete response had baseline diversity similar to that of newly diagnosed patients, while partial responders and progressors had significantly lower diversity.

From cysteine to phenylalanine, the CDR3 is 15 amino acids long. The entry retains the CDR3 DNA only, 45 bases that are in frame from base 1. V lost 0 bases and J lost 3 bases; the stretch between them is 11 bases long. CDR1 LGHNA and CDR2 YSLEER were looked up in the germline V gene. The time point label corresponds to: cycle 2 day 1 (C2D1) of nivolumab. Relapse after autologous stem cell transplantation had occurred in all trial patients, and cohorts A, B and C were distinguished by prior brentuximab vedotin exposure. The trial cohort was composed of under 70 patients with relapsed/refractory classical Hodgkin lymphoma, for whom complete response, partial response or progressive disease was recorded as best overall response. Trial patients were treated with single-agent nivolumab in the multi-cohort phase II CheckMate 205 trial. An independent review committee assessed best overall response using the 2007 International Working Group response criteria. PBMCs from the trial were collected at three points: immediately before nivolumab initiation (C1D1), and during therapy at cycle 2 day 1 and cycle 4 day 1. Peripheral blood was collected in 8 mL Vacutainer Cell Preparation Tubes, from which PBMCs were isolated by centrifugation and then cryopreserved.

The Qiagen DNeasy kit was used to extract genomic DNA from unsorted PBMCs and from the negatively selected CD4+ and CD8+ fractions. TCR beta CDR3 regions were amplified by immunoSEQ multiplex PCR using primers annealing to V and J segments. A synthetic immune receptor repertoire was used to minimize amplification bias, and any residual bias was removed computationally once sequencing was done. The study's processing was this. Repertoire diversity was quantified as the Shannon entropy index using custom Python scripts. The unsorted, CD4+ and CD8+ repertoires were each analyzed separately, with the exception of combined analyses, where CD4+ and CD8+ sequences were merged in silico. A clone counted as expanded when the clone's frequency after treatment rose at least 2-fold relative to C1D1, and clones undetected at baseline were given a pseudocount of 0.5. Clones with 0 or 1 copy at C1D1 were defined as singleton clones, while clones with 2 or more copies were defined as non-singleton clones. By matching protein sequences in sorted samples from the same patient, clones expanded in unsorted samples were annotated as CD4+, CD8+ or unknown. Diversity changes from C1D1 to C4D1 were tested in paired samples using Wilcoxon tests. TCRdb provides this immuneACCESS table in a form limited to in-frame rearrangements. Some clones are lacking; in checked studies, under half of them reflect an unresolved V gene, and why the rest are absent is not known. V and J calls and clone size are as listed in that table; D and trimming were resolved from the DNA. This sample lists more than 13,000 clones; approximately 78% were detected once. The biggest ten clones account for about a quarter of the sample.

Comment on this clone: Its binding antigen is unknown. Base qualities are missing; no much larger clone stands one base away.

The sequencing used peripheral blood mononuclear cells (PBMCs), collected before the second cycle of nivolumab. The chain employs TRBV4-3 and TRBJ2-5, with the D gene uncertain. The sequence was collected from a human donor with classical Hodgkin lymphoma. The CDR3 has the sequence CASSQDGLLEETQYF. The DNA reads as follows: TGCGCCAGCAGCCAAGATGGGCTTCTGGAAGAGACCCAGTACTTC.